This T cell receptor (beta chain) was sequenced during a study of shared clonotypes between healthy human individuals (dated by TCRdb to the early 2020s). General notes on the study: Two women and three men aged 18 to 49 years were included in the cohort. To estimate repertoire size and how much clonotype sharing occurs between individuals, the study deeply sequenced the blood TCR repertoires of about five healthy adults. To increase sequencing depth and limit assay-specific biases, different laboratories used diverse techniques to prepare libraries and sequence TCR repertoires. Leukapheresis yielded between about 0.94 and 9.5 billion PBMCs per donor.

The donors were healthy, HIV-negative adults with no recently reported acute infections or vaccinations. All donors were Caucasian adults living in Nashville, Tennessee, USA. In the unsorted samples, approximately 82 million PBMCs were counted, and genomic DNA was extracted using the QIAamp DNA Blood Mini kit. After blood collection by leukapheresis, PBMCs were isolated using Ficoll-Histopaque density gradient centrifugation and then cryopreserved in the vapor phase of liquid nitrogen. TCR CDR3 regions were amplified from genomic DNA by multiplex PCR using the deep immunoSEQ assay. Extracted genomic DNA from each cell subset was spread evenly across all wells of several immunoSEQ 96-well plates, with each plate serving as a replicate. For unsorted PBMC, about 300 ng genomic DNA, equal to 25,000 to 35,000 T cell genomes, was loaded into each replicate PCR. Genomic DNA from unsorted PBMC was sequenced over ten immunoSEQ deep assay plates. Purified libraries were quantified with a Qubit 3.0 fluorometer, sized on a Bioanalyzer 2100, and re-quantified with the KAPA Library Quantification kit. Every immunoSEQ 96-well plate was sequenced on a separate single-read 150-cycle Illumina NextSeq 550 flow cell. Processing in the source paper ran as follows. Because only junctional sequences without quality scores were contained in the immunoSEQ output, filtering matching that applied to full-length reads could not be performed. To assign V/J genes and CDR3, sequences were annotated using PyIR, a Python wrapper for IgBLAST v1.9, with IMGT germline references. Reads were filtered out if the reads had weak V/J assignments (E-value above 1e-6), no CDR3, stop codons, out-of-frame junctions, or ambiguous translated residues. V3J clonotypes were defined by identical inferred V gene, J gene, and CDR3 amino acid sequence. The percentage overlap between two repertoires was calculated by dividing the number of shared unique clonotypes by the size of the smaller repertoire. Richness of each repertoire was evaluated using RTK rarefaction, the Chao1 estimator, and Recon v2.1 estimates of unobserved clonotypes. This is the immuneACCESS table as TCRdb keeps it, with only in-frame sequences that have V and J called. A part of the clones is gone; compared with another copy, unresolved V genes explain less than half, and the rest is unexplained. V, J and clone size are those of that table, while D and trimming were read from the DNA. For this sample there are 400,000 to 550,000 clones; approximately 79% appear just once. The ten largest clones add up to 10% to 15% of the sample.

Remarks on this clone: Its antigen is unknown. No much larger clone exists at a distance of one base, and base qualities are not known.

The research as a whole found: Because the study included only a small number of donors, the genetic and exposure-history diversity represented was limited. Sampling was limited to blood, and TCR repertoires in tissue likely differ from TCR repertoires in blood. Based on pairwise subsampling, the degree of clonotype sharing among donors was expected to be affected by sequencing depth.

The CDR3 measures 13 amino acids from cysteine to phenylalanine. Just CDR3 DNA is preserved here, 39 bases in frame from base 1. Sequences SGHNT (CDR1) and YYREEE (CDR2) are obtained from the germline V gene (reference sequence). Trimming removed 4 bases from V and 4 bases from J, leaving 8 bases between the germline ends. Sequencing used PBMCs. This sequence uses TRBV5-4 and TRBJ2-2, with TRBD1 tentatively as D gene (5 bases match). This receptor was taken from a woman in her 40s in good health. Some clones in this sample may be carry-over from other donors' samples. The CDR3 has the sequence CASSPRGTGELFF. The nucleotide sequence is given as TGTGCCAGCAGCCCTAGGGGCACCGGGGAGCTGTTTTTT.